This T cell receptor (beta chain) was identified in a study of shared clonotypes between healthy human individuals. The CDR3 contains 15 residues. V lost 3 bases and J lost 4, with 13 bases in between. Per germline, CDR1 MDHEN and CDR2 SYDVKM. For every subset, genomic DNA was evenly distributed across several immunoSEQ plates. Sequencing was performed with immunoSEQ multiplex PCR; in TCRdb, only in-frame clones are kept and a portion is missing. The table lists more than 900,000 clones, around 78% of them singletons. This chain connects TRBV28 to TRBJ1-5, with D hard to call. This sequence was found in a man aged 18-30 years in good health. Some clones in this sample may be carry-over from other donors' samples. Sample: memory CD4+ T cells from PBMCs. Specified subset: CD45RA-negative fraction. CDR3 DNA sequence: TGTGCCAGCAGTTTCCGCTTCTTAGTGAATCAGCCCCAGCATTTT. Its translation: CASSFRFLVNQPQHF.